The clone carrying this T cell receptor (beta chain) was detected only a few times. Its antigen remains unknown. The data belong to a study of T cell repertoires in cytomegalovirus infection. Study-level information: Carrying CMV and the relevant HLA type showed in public TCR beta signatures.

TCRdb re-analysed the reads in MiXCR, keeping a single row per CDR3 protein. The sample lists 43,000 or so distinct CDR3 sequences, roughly a fifth occurring once. With V trimmed by 6 bases and J by 3 bases, 7 bases remained unmatched. Germline V CDR1 and CDR2: ENHRY, SYGVKD. This CDR3 has 14 amino acids. Study-wide results and limits: The ex vivo response was dominated by HLA-C-restricted CMV-specific TCR beta clonotypes.

The chain uses TRBV10-3 and TRBJ2-5; 7 nucleotides match TRBD1. Sequenced material: CD8+ T cells from cultured PBMCs, taken from culture after CMV antigen stimulation. The sequence was collected from a human donor in good health (CMV status not recorded). Some clones in this sample may be carry-over from other donors' samples. CDR3 in amino acids: CAIRPTGTEETQYF. CDR3 coding DNA: TGTGCCATCAGGCCCACCGGGACAGAAGAGACCCAGTACTTC.